The next 30 T cell receptor beta chains were all read from a single sample in a study of Graves' ophthalmopathy and Graves' hyperthyroidism (dated by TCRdb to the late 2010s). TCRdb names Illumina HiSeq 2000 as the instrument used. For repertoire sequencing, TCR beta CDR3 regions were amplified from RNA transcripts. The first round of RT-PCR was done with HTBI primers and the Qiagen OneStep RT-PCR kit, and was followed by a second round of multiplex PCR, then size selection and purification. The public reads were reprocessed in TCRdb via fastp at Q25 and MiXCR, keeping in-frame beta chains. All rows with the same CDR3 protein become a single entry with the most common DNA and genes. This sample has about 1.2 million distinct CDR3 sequences in its table, and approximately 35% of those were observed once. The ten largest account for approximately 10% of the sample. The specimen sequenced was peripheral blood or thyroid tissue (not recorded which). These TCRs come from an adult man with Graves' hyperthyroidism.

This clonotype was seen many times. This rearrangement joins TRBV7-9 to TRBJ2-7; D is uncertain. Germline V CDR1 and CDR2: SEHNR, FQNEAQ (reference sequence). This CDR3 comprises 12 residues. With 4 bases removed from V and 8 bases from J, the gap between germline ends came to 12 bases. CDR3 sequence: CASSSSTSQQYF. CDR3 bases: TGTGCCAGCAGCTCCAGCACGTCCCAGCAGTACTTC.

This clonotype was counted ten times or more. V is TRBV10-3 and J is TRBJ2-5, with D possibly matching TRBD2 (5 bases). The CDR3 is 14 residues long. Germline-derived CDR1 and CDR2 are ENHRY and SYGVKD. Trimming shortened V by 4 bases and J by 7 bases, and 16 bases separated the two germline ends. The CDR3 spells CAISVRPGMGTQYF. The CDR3 bases are TGTGCCATCAGTGTCAGACCCGGGATGGGGACCCAGTACTTC.

The V call is TRBV12-3 or TRBV12-4, the J call TRBJ2-6, with 12 bases fitting TRBD1. V dropped 5 bases and J dropped 4; count of bases not matched to a gene: 9. The CDR3 consists of 18 residues. The CDR3 reads CASSNSGTGGPGANVLTF. The CDR3 DNA reads as TGTGCCAGCAGTAACTCCGGGACAGGGGGCCCAGGGGCCAACGTCCTGACTTTC.

A few counts support this clonotype. CDR3 DNA: TGTGCCAGTATTATCTCGGCAGGGGAAAACGGGGAGCTGTTTTTT. Translating it yields CASIISAGENGELFF. This chain uses TRBV19 with TRBJ2-2; perhaps TRBD1 as D (6 bases). The CDR3 contains 15 residues. Per the germline V gene, CDR1 is LNHDA and CDR2 is SQIVND (reference sequence). The ends were cut back, 7 bases at V and 7 bases at J, with 19 bases in the middle.

This clonotype was found a few times. Given the absence of the conserved phenylalanine or tryptophan at the CDR3 end, a read error is likely. Because the CDR3's place on the DNA is in doubt, the DNA is left out and the CDR3 is given as listed by TCRdb. The rearrangement joins TRBV2 to TRBJ1-3. CDR1 is SNHLY and CDR2 is FYNNEI in the germline V gene. Termini included, the CDR3 measures 9 amino acids. The CDR3: CAGTGLANT.

This clonotype was found a few times. The chain carries TRBV4-3 and TRBJ2-6, with D possibly matching TRBD2 (6 bases). Germline-derived CDR1 and CDR2 are LGHNA and YSLEER. The CDR3 sequence is 16 residues long. V was pared by 1 base and J by 2 bases, with 9 bases between. CDR3 nucleotide sequence: TGCGCCAGCAGCCAAGTCCGGGAGACTGGGGCCAACGTCCTGACTTTC. This codes for CASSQVRETGANVLTF.

The chain recombines TRBV28 with TRBJ1-1; D gene uncertain. This CDR3 has 15 amino acids. The germline CDR1 and CDR2 sequences are MDHEN and SYDVKM. The V end lost 4 bases, the J end lost 2 bases, and 14 bases lay between the germline ends. CDR3 bases: TGTGCCAGCAGTTCCGTATTTGGCCAAAACACTGAAGCTTTCTTT. It encodes CASSSVFGQNTEAFF.

The chain is built from TRBV5-1 and TRBJ2-7, with 11 positions matching TRBD1. The germline CDR1 and CDR2 sequences are SGHRS and YFSETQ. V dropped 4 bases and J dropped 6; count of bases not matched to a gene: 18. The CDR3 length is 18 residues. CDR3 loop: CASSPFIYGQGAGSEQYF. The CDR3 DNA follows: TGCGCCAGCAGCCCCTTCATTTACGGACAGGGGGCGGGTTCCGAGCAGTACTTC.

This clonotype was picked up many times. The chain has TRBV7-9 and TRBJ2-2; D is ambiguous. The germline gives CDR1 SEHNR, CDR2 FQNEAQ (reference sequence). V lost 6 bases and J lost 1, with 3 bases in between. The CDR3 contains 12 residues. Written as DNA, the CDR3 is TGTGCCAGCAGGTTGAACACCGGGGAGCTGTTTTTT. It encodes CASRLNTGELFF.

CDR3 bases: TGTGCCAGCAGCTTGAAGACGACTATGAGATACACCTTC. Encoded protein: CASSLKTTMRYTF. The chain couples TRBV5-8 to TRBJ1-2, with D uncertain. CDR1 and CDR2 (germline): SGHTS, YDEGEE. There are 13 residues in the CDR3. With 1 base removed from V and 11 bases from J, the gap between germline ends came to 15 bases.

This clonotype was seen once. The V and J genes are TRBV7-9 and TRBJ1-6, with TRBD1 as a possible D gene (5 bases). The CDR3 contains 17 residues. CDR1 and CDR2 (germline): SEHNR, FQNEAQ (reference sequence). Deletions cut 2 bases from V and 0 bases from J, with 11 bases between. The CDR3, as DNA: TGTGCCAGCAGCTTAAATGGGGGTCTCTCCTATAATTCACCCCTCCACTTT. This gives the protein CASSLNGGLSYNSPLHF.

In this sample, this clonotype turned up many times. The chain couples TRBV7-2 to TRBJ2-7; 8 positions match TRBD2. The germline V gene has CDR1 SGHTA and CDR2 FQGNSA. V gave up 10 bases and J gave up 4 bases; unmatched junction bases: 6. The CDR3 loop spans 12 amino acids. The CDR3 reads CAIERESYEQYF. DNA for the CDR3: TGTGCCATAGAGCGGGAGTCGTACGAGCAGTACTTC.

The table lists this clonotype with many counts. The chain links TRBV7-2 to TRBJ2-5; TRBD2 might be the D (6 bases). V dropped 6 bases and J dropped 2 bases, with 10 bases sitting between them. Per the germline V gene, CDR1 is SGHTA and CDR2 is FQGNSA. The CDR3 contains 13 residues. The DNA for the CDR3 is TGTGCCAGCAGAAGGGACTTGCAAGAGACCCAGTACTTC. Amino acids: CASRRDLQETQYF.

In this sample, this clonotype turned up many times. The V call is TRBV15, the J call TRBJ1-3; 9 bases are shared with TRBD1. Per germline, CDR1 LNHNV and CDR2 YYDKDF (reference sequence). V lost 3 bases, J lost 3 bases, and 6 bases stayed unmatched. The CDR3 totals 16 residues. The CDR3 region has the DNA TGTGCCACCAGCAGTACCTTGACAGGGGGTGGAAACACCATATATTTT. This encodes CATSSTLTGGGNTIYF.

The V and J genes are TRBV4-2 and TRBJ2-2; 8 nucleotides match TRBD1. Germline V gives CDR1 LGHNA, CDR2 YNFKEQ. This CDR3 comprises 15 residues. V was clipped by 10 bases and J by 5 bases; unmatched bases: 12. For the CDR3, the DNA is TGTGCCACCAGAGAGGACAGGGTAGGGACCGGGGAGCTGTTTTTT. Encoded protein: CATREDRVGTGELFF.

This clonotype was seen repeatedly, ten times or more. The chain is built from TRBV19 and TRBJ1-5; TRBD1 aligns across 8 bases. Looked up from germline, CDR1 is LNHDA and CDR2 is SQIVND (reference sequence). Trimming removed 4 bases from V and 5 bases from J; junction bases left unmatched: 7. The length of the CDR3 is 15 residues. The CDR3 sequence is CASSTNGQGHQPQHF. The CDR3 bases are TGTGCCAGTAGTACTAATGGACAGGGTCATCAGCCCCAGCATTTT.

A note on this clonotype: A clone one base away is much larger, so this may be a read error. This rearrangement joins TRBV9 to TRBJ2-7; possible D gene TRBD1, 5 bases. V gave up 4 bases and J gave up 5 bases, with 13 bases separating them. The germline V gene encodes CDR1 SGDLS and CDR2 YYNGEE. This CDR3 has 13 amino acids. The chain's CDR3 is CASSRGKGHEQYF. The CDR3 bases are TGTGCCAGCAGCCGCGGTAAGGGGCACGAGCAGTACTTC.

The chain is built from TRBV3-1 and TRBJ2-5; 7 positions agree with TRBD1. CDR1 is LGHDT and CDR2 is YNNKEL in the germline V gene (reference sequence). V shed 5 bases and J 5 bases; nucleotides not matched to a gene: 8. There are 14 residues in the CDR3. CDR3 DNA: TGTGCCAGCAGCAAACGACAGGGTTCCGAGACCCAGTACTTC. Protein product: CASSKRQGSETQYF.

The chain recombines TRBV7-3 with TRBJ2-2; 10 bases are a match to TRBD2. The CDR3 runs to 13 residues. The V gene's germline CDR1 is SGHTA and CDR2 FQGTGA. The CDR3 DNA sequence: TGTGCAAAAGCGGGGGGGGACACCGGGGAGCTGTTTTTT. The encoded protein is CAKAGGDTGELFF.

The chain employs TRBV7-9 and TRBJ2-7; D remains ambiguous. The V end was cut by 1 base, the J end by 4 bases, with 17 bases between. Germline assignment: CDR1 SEHNR and CDR2 FQNEAQ (reference sequence). The CDR3 covers 16 residues. For the CDR3, the DNA is TGTGCCAGCAGCTTAGAGTACCCCTCGGTACTATACGAGCAGTACTTC. It translates to CASSLEYPSVLYEQYF.

Comment on this clonotype: Relative to the germline gene, one junction end is altered; a read error may explain this. The chain uses TRBV10-2 and TRBJ2-7; D ambiguous. Germline V gene data show CDR1 as WSHSY and CDR2 as SAAADI. This CDR3 comprises 14 residues. The CDR3 coding sequence is TGTGCTAGAGCCGGCTTAAAGAGCTCCTACGAGCAGTACTTC. Amino acid sequence: CARAGLKSSYEQYF.

This clonotype was seen a few times. The chain carries TRBV5-4 and TRBJ2-7, with a possible D match to TRBD2 (5 bases). V was pared by 4 bases and J by 9 bases, with 17 bases between. The CDR3 extends over 13 amino acids. Germline CDR1 SGHNT, CDR2 YYREEE (reference sequence). CDR3 loop: CASSHPDLRMQYF. The CDR3 bases are TGTGCCAGCAGCCATCCGGACTTGCGGATGCAGTACTTC.

This clonotype was seen a few times. This chain uses TRBV19 with TRBJ2-7; D remains ambiguous. The CDR3 is made up of 12 amino acids. CDR1 is LNHDA, CDR2 SQIVND, per germline (reference sequence). V was clipped by 10 bases and J by 4 bases, with 14 bases between them. CDR3 in amino acids: CAIRRVRYEQYF. The CDR3 coding sequence is TGTGCCATAAGACGGGTTAGATACGAGCAGTACTTC.

This chain uses TRBV20-1 with TRBJ1-6; 7 bases align to TRBD1. Unmatched junction bases numbered 7, after V lost 5 bases and J lost 9 bases. The CDR3 is 13 residues long. The germline V gene encodes CDR1 DFQATT and CDR2 SNEGSKA (reference sequence). The CDR3 loop reads CSASRDSVSPLHF. The CDR3 DNA follows: TGCAGTGCTTCTCGGGACAGTGTTTCACCCCTCCACTTT.

The rearrangement uses TRBV6-6 and TRBJ2-6, with TRBD2 matching over 8 bases. This CDR3 comprises 19 residues. CDR1 and CDR2 (germline): MNHNY, SVGAGI (reference sequence). After removal of 3 bases from V and 0 bases from J, the junction contained 10 bases not matched to a gene. Written as DNA, the CDR3 is TGTGCCAGCAGTTATAGAGGAGGCGGGGGGAGCTCTGGGGCCAACGTCCTGACTTTC. This translates into CASSYRGGGGSSGANVLTF.

The sample holds many counts of this clonotype. The gene calls are TRBV14 and TRBJ1-5, with D perhaps TRBD1 (5 bases). Germline CDR1 is SGHDN and CDR2 is FVKESK. Deletions cut 1 base from V and 5 bases from J, with 9 bases between. CDR3 length: 14 amino acids. This CDR3 reads CASSQGGVDQPQHF. Written as DNA, the CDR3 is TGTGCCAGCAGCCAAGGGGGGGTGGATCAGCCCCAGCATTTT.

The chain joins TRBV19 to TRBJ2-3; D not certain. Trimming left V 2 bases short and J 2 bases short, with 8 bases between. Germline CDR1 reads LNHDA; CDR2 reads SQIVND (reference sequence). The CDR3 spans 14 residues. CDR3 coding DNA: TGTGCCAGTAGTATACGGCGGACCACAGATACGCAGTATTTT. The encoded protein is CASSIRRTTDTQYF.

This clonotype was observed once. The J gene is TRBJ2-2, the V gene TRBV6-2 or TRBV6-3, with D unclear. Per germline, CDR1 MNHEY and CDR2 SVGEGT. The CDR3 sequence is 13 residues long. V was pared by 5 bases and J by 4 bases, with 8 bases between. The CDR3 spells CASSPHTTGELFF. The CDR3 bases are TGTGCCAGCAGTCCTCATACCACCGGGGAGCTGTTTTTT.

This clonotype was observed at least ten times. The V gene is TRBV19, the J gene TRBJ2-6, with a tentative D call TRBD2 (6 bases). The CDR3 is 15 amino acids. Deletions cut 6 bases from V and 2 bases from J, with 11 bases between. Germline V lookup: CDR1 LNHDA, CDR2 SQIVND (reference sequence). The CDR3 here is CASRGGLPGANVLTF. The CDR3 DNA is TGTGCCAGTAGGGGGGGACTTCCTGGGGCCAACGTCCTGACTTTC.

This clonotype was counted a few times. The chain joins TRBV6-1 to TRBJ2-7; 9 bases fit TRBD2. CDR1 is MNHNS and CDR2 is SASEGT in the germline V gene. The CDR3 spans 16 residues. V lost 7 bases, J lost 5 bases, and 15 bases stayed unmatched. This CDR3 is CASTYPLSGSFHEQYF. DNA for the CDR3: TGTGCCAGCACCTACCCCCTTAGCGGGAGCTTCCACGAGCAGTACTTC.